The 18 T cell receptor beta chains below come from one sample, sequenced in a study of identical twins. MiXCR was run by TCRdb on the 5' RACE reads, yielding one entry per CDR3 protein. The sample has over 600,000 distinct CDR3 sequences; around 20% are singletons. The sample was also linked to a second study, of T cells expressing NK-cell markers.

The sample taken for sequencing was PBMCs. These TCRs come from a woman in her late teens or twenties in good health.

In its sample, this clonotype was seen a few times. The chain employs TRBV20-1 and TRBJ2-3, with D tentatively TRBD1 or TRBD2 (5 bases each). The CDR3 length is 12 residues. Germline-derived CDR1 and CDR2 are DFQATT and SNEGSKA (reference sequence). As DNA, the CDR3 is TGCACCCCGGGGACCTCCACAGATACGCAGTATTTT. As protein: CTPGTSTDTQYF.

This clonotype was seen only a few times. The CDR3 DNA is TGCAGCGTTCGCCAGCGGGATTACAATGAGCAGTTCTTC. Translated, it gives CSVRQRDYNEQFF. This chain uses TRBV29-1 with TRBJ2-1; TRBD2 matches 7 bases. This CDR3 has 13 residues. CDR1 is SQVTM and CDR2 is ANQGSEA in the germline V gene. The trim removed 5 bases at V and 4 bases at J, leaving 5 bases unmatched.

The rearrangement uses TRBV25-1 and TRBJ1-5; TRBD1 might be the D (5 bases). The ends were cut back, 8 bases at V and 2 bases at J, with 13 bases in the middle. Germline CDR1 and CDR2: MGHDK and SYGVNS. The length of the CDR3 is 14 residues. The CDR3 DNA reads as TGTGCCAGCGGGGGGGTATCGGGCAATCAGCCCCAGCATTTT. It translates to CASGGVSGNQPQHF.

The chain links TRBV4-3 to TRBJ2-4; weak D call: TRBD2 (6 bases). V was shortened by 4 bases and J by 3 bases, with 13 bases between the two germline ends. Germline CDR1 and CDR2: LGHNA and YSLEER. The CDR3 is 15 residues long. CDR3 coding DNA: TGCGCCAGCAGCCCAATGGAGGGGTACAAAAACATTCAGTACTTC. Its translation is CASSPMEGYKNIQYF.

The J gene is TRBJ2-1, the V gene TRBV10-3; TRBD2 aligns across 13 bases. This CDR3 has 15 amino acids. Trimming removed 11 bases from V and 4 bases from J; junction bases left unmatched: 8. Germline V CDR1 and CDR2: ENHRY, SYGVKD. In DNA form, the CDR3 reads TGTGCCGCTTGGACTAGCGGGAGACAATACAATGAGCAGTTCTTC. Amino acid sequence: CAAWTSGRQYNEQFF.

This clonotype showed up many times. The junction departs from germline at one end; a sequencing error may be responsible. This chain connects TRBV10-3 to TRBJ2-1; TRBD2 might be the D (6 bases). Germline CDR1 ENHRY, CDR2 SYGVKD. The CDR3 extends over 16 amino acids. The CDR3 DNA follows: TGTGCCATCAGCGAGTTTAGCGGAAGCTCCTACAATGAGCAGTTCTTC. It codes for CAISEFSGSSYNEQFF.

The CDR3 spells CASRTSRGYNEQFF. The CDR3 region has the DNA TGTGCCAGCAGAACTTCGAGGGGCTACAATGAGCAGTTCTTC. The chain uses TRBV2 and TRBJ2-1; D assignment may be TRBD1 or TRBD2 (5 bases each). Trimming took off 6 bases at V and 3 bases at J, with 12 bases between the two ends. This CDR3 is 14 amino acids long. The germline CDR1 and CDR2 sequences are SNHLY and FYNNEI.

The genes are TRBV12-3 or TRBV12-4 and TRBJ2-7; no reliable D call. V was pared by 6 bases and J by 3 bases, with 12 bases between. The CDR3 sequence is 13 residues long. CDR3: CASSPFRIYEQYF. DNA for the CDR3: TGTGCCAGCAGCCCATTCAGAATCTACGAGCAGTACTTC.

This chain uses TRBV4-2 with TRBJ2-2; 9 bases match TRBD1. V gave up 3 bases and J gave up 7 bases; unmatched junction bases: 6. CDR3 length: 15 amino acids. The germline CDR1 and CDR2 sequences are LGHNA and YNFKEQ. The DNA of the CDR3 is TGTGCCAGCAGCCAGACGGGACAGGGCAACGGGGAGCTGTTTTTT. Translating gives CASSQTGQGNGELFF.

This clonotype was seen only a few times. This chain links TRBV20-1 with TRBJ2-1, with TRBD2 matching over 10 bases. V shed 7 bases, J shed 6 bases, and the junction held 6 bases outside the gene matches. The CDR3 runs to 13 residues. CDR1 is DFQATT and CDR2 is SNEGSKA in the germline V gene (reference sequence). CDR3 region: CSVLTSGFNEQFF. In DNA form, the CDR3 reads TGCAGTGTCCTGACTAGCGGGTTCAATGAGCAGTTCTTC.

The J gene is TRBJ2-7, the V gene TRBV7-8; TRBD1 matches at 11 bases. Germline trimming cut 3 bases from V and 3 bases from J; bases unmatched to any gene: 7. Germline CDR1 is SGHVS and CDR2 is FQNEAQ. The CDR3 is 16 amino acids. CDR3 sequence (DNA): TGTGCCAGCAGCTTGTTAGGCGGGACAGGGGGCTACGAGCAGTACTTC. It encodes CASSLLGGTGGYEQYF.

A few counts support this clonotype. This chain uses TRBV20-1 with TRBJ2-4; D remains unclear. Germline values: CDR1 DFQATT, CDR2 SNEGSKA (reference sequence). Trimming cost V 3 bases and J 1 base, with 13 bases left between them. This CDR3 contains 15 residues. CDR3 nucleotides: TGCAGTGCTAGTGGCGATGCCGGGGCCAAAAACATTCAGTACTTC. This sequence encodes CSASGDAGAKNIQYF.

This clonotype was seen more than once but under ten times. The chain joins TRBV6-6 to TRBJ1-1; TRBD1 aligns across 7 bases. Trimming at V came to 6 bases and at J to 4 bases, leaving 5 bases not matched to a gene. CDR1 is MNHNY and CDR2 is SVGAGI in the germline V gene (reference sequence). This CDR3 comprises 13 residues. The CDR3 region is CASRRGLGTEAFF. CDR3 DNA: TGTGCCAGCAGGAGGGGGCTGGGCACTGAAGCTTTCTTT.

The chain uses TRBV9 and TRBJ2-1, with 10 bases identical to TRBD1. V was pared by 1 base and J by 5 bases, with 6 bases of the junction left unmatched. This CDR3 is built from 16 residues. Germline loops: CDR1 SGDLS, CDR2 YYNGEE. CDR3 sequence (DNA): TGTGCCAGCAGCGTAACGGGACAGGGGTACCACAATGAGCAGTTCTTC. It translates to CASSVTGQGYHNEQFF.

This clonotype was found a few times. The chain links TRBV7-6 to TRBJ2-7; 9 nucleotides agree with TRBD1. The V segment lost 5 bases and the J segment 2 bases; nucleotides outside the gene matches: 13. In germline, CDR1 is SGHVS, CDR2 FNYEAQ. The CDR3 covers 17 residues. CDR3 coding DNA: TGTGCCAGCAGCCAGGGACAGGGATCAGAGCCTACCTACGAGCAGTACTTC. Amino acids: CASSQGQGSEPTYEQYF.

The rearrangement links TRBV20-1 to TRBJ2-3, with 11 bases that match TRBD2. Losses at the gene ends were 0 bases for V and 5 bases for J; bases not matched to a gene: 7. Germline values: CDR1 DFQATT, CDR2 SNEGSKA (reference sequence). This CDR3 is 16 amino acids long. The DNA for the CDR3 is TGCAGTGCTAGAGATAGCGGGAGGGCCCCTGGAGATACGCAGTATTTT. Protein product: CSARDSGRAPGDTQYF.

CDR3 in amino acids: CSAKGGSTEQYF. Here the CDR3 DNA reads TGCAGTGCTAAGGGAGGAAGCACCGAGCAGTACTTC. The rearrangement links TRBV20-1 to TRBJ2-7; tentatively, D is TRBD2 (6 bases). The CDR3 consists of 12 residues. Germline V lookup: CDR1 DFQATT, CDR2 SNEGSKA (reference sequence). Between the trimmed V and J ends, which lost 4 bases and 6 bases, there was a span of 13 bases.

The CDR3 sequence is CASSLGQINYEQYF. Written as DNA, the CDR3 is TGCGCCAGCAGCTTGGGACAGATCAACTACGAGCAGTACTTC. The V and J genes are TRBV5-1 and TRBJ2-7, with a possible D match to TRBD1 (5 bases). Looked up from germline, CDR1 is SGHRS and CDR2 is YFSETQ. The ends were cut back, 0 bases at V and 3 bases at J, with 10 bases in the middle. The CDR3 is made up of 14 amino acids.